These T cell receptor beta chains were read from a single sample in a study of T cells in Graves' hyperthyroidism and ophthalmopathy. Via MiXCR, TCRdb re-called the multiplex PCR reads, giving one row per CDR3 protein. The table has about 360,000 distinct CDR3 sequences, 13% seen once. Sequencing was carried out using blood. The receptors stem from a woman between 18 and 29 years old with Graves' hyperthyroidism. Both conserved end residues are part of each CDR3. D genes are given only for firm matches. Clone size is given for some rows only: seen once, a few or many times, or a class if the clone is expanded.

TGTGCCAGTAGAATGACAGGGAGCTACGAGCAGTACTTC,CASRMTGSYEQYF,NA,TRBD1,TRBJ2-7,TRBV19
TGTGCCAGCAGTTTAGGACTAGCGGGGCGATACACAGATACGCAGTATTTT,CASSLGLAGRYTDTQYF,many,TRBD2,TRBJ2-3,TRBV12-3/TRBV12-4
TGTGCCAGCAGCTTGGTTAGCGGGAGGGACAATGAGCAGTTCTTC,CASSLVSGRDNEQFF,NA,TRBD2,TRBJ2-1,TRBV5-6
TGTGCCAGCAGCTTAGCCGGGACAGGGGAGAGATCACCCCTCCACTTT,CASSLAGTGERSPLHF,few,TRBD1,TRBJ1-6,TRBV7-9
TGCAGCGTTCAGACAGGGGCCCTAAATCAGCCCCAGCATTTT,CSVQTGALNQPQHF,many,TRBD1,TRBJ1-5,TRBV29-1
TGCGCCAGCAGCTTACCTGAAGGGACCCTAGAGACCCAGTACTTC,CASSLPEGTLETQYF,NA,NA,TRBJ2-5,TRBV5-1
TGTGCCAGCTGCCCGGGAGTTTGGGCTAGCGGGGTCAGCACAGATACGCAGTATTTT,CASCPGVWASGVSTDTQYF,many,TRBD2,TRBJ2-3,TRBV6-2/TRBV6-3
TGTGCCAGCAGCTCCGAGCCGGCCGGGGTCAGGGAGCAGTTCTTC,CASSSEPAGVREQFF,many,NA,TRBJ2-1,TRBV9
TGTGCCAGCGCCGGGACTAGTACCTACAATGAGCAGTTCTTC,CASAGTSTYNEQFF,few,TRBD2,TRBJ2-1,TRBV14
TGTGCCTGGAGCGGCTTTGAAAAACTGTTTTTT,CAWSGFEKLFF,many,NA,TRBJ1-4,TRBV30
TGTGCCAGCAGTTTATTTAGTGGTGGGGGCATTATATATGGCTACACCTTC,CASSLFSGGGIIYGYTF,many,NA,TRBJ1-2,TRBV27
TGTGCCAGCAGCGCCGGGACAGGGATATCCGGGAAAAAACTGTTTTTT,CASSAGTGISGKKLFF,many,TRBD1,TRBJ1-4,TRBV3-1
TGTGCCTCTTCTACCTCCGGGACGGATAATGAAAAACTGTTTTTT,CASSTSGTDNEKLFF,few,NA,TRBJ1-4,TRBV10-3
TGTGCCAGCAGCCAAGAGTGGTTGGGAGCGACAGATACGCAGTATTTT,CASSQEWLGATDTQYF,few,NA,TRBJ2-3,TRBV14
TGTGCCAGTAGTGGGGGGACCTCCTACGAGCAGTACTTC,CASSGGTSYEQYF,NA,NA,TRBJ2-7,TRBV19
TGTGCCAGCACACCGGGACCGGGGCCAGGAAACACCATATATTTT,CASTPGPGPGNTIYF,many,NA,TRBJ1-3,TRBV27
TGTGCCAGCAGTTTTGGCGAATACCACAATGAGCAGTTCTTC,CASSFGEYHNEQFF,many,NA,TRBJ2-1,TRBV12-3/TRBV12-4
TGTGCCAGCAGTCGCTACGAGCAGTACTTC,CASSRYEQYF,many,NA,TRBJ2-7,TRBV27
TGCGCCAGCAGCCCACCGGGGGGGACTAGCGGGAGCAGGGAGGTTAACGAGCAGTACTTC,CASSPPGGTSGSREVNEQYF,few,TRBD2,TRBJ2-7,TRBV4-1
TGTGCCAGCAGCTTGGGCCATGCCAATGAGCAGTTCTTC,CASSLGHANEQFF,many,NA,TRBJ2-1,TRBV5-8